This is a list of T cell receptor beta chains from one sample in a study of CD8 T cells in ankylosing spondylitis. TCRdb reprocessed the 5' RACE reads via MiXCR and lists one record per CDR3 protein. The table records fewer than 750,000 distinct CDR3 sequences, about 20% of them present only once. Sequenced sample: blood, either unsorted or a sorted T cell fraction (not recorded which). These receptors were obtained from a male donor with ankylosing spondylitis. CDR3s include the opening cysteine and the closing phenylalanine or tryptophan. Each record gives: J gene, clone size, D gene, V gene, CDR3 protein. The D gene is left open where the match is weak. Clone size is given for some rows only: seen once, a few or many times, or a class if the clone is expanded.

>TRBJ2-7|-|-|TRBV20-1
CSAGPMSSYEQYF
>TRBJ1-1|few|-|TRBV4-1
CASSWQSMNTEAFF
>TRBJ2-5|-|-|TRBV24-1
CATSEGGGQETQYF
>TRBJ2-3|few|TRBD2|TRBV20-1
CSAPQALAGGFISTDTQYF
>TRBJ1-6|-|-|TRBV12-3/TRBV12-4
CASSLGDGGNSPLHF
>TRBJ2-2|-|TRBD2|TRBV20-1
CSARDPGEGTGELFF
>TRBJ1-5|-|-|TRBV3-1
CASSQDEVSAQHF
>TRBJ2-2|-|TRBD1|TRBV27
CASSSNRGLAGELFF
>TRBJ2-7|few|TRBD1|TRBV11-3
CASSSRTGANYEQYF
>TRBJ2-1|-|-|TRBV29-1
CSGGRTWDEQFF
>TRBJ2-1|many|-|TRBV12-3/TRBV12-4
CASSWDGSYNEQFF
>TRBJ2-7|few|-|TRBV15
CATSPFREYEQYF
>TRBJ2-4|few|TRBD1|TRBV5-6
CASSFGQGATKNIQYF
>TRBJ1-5|-|-|TRBV20-1
CSARMGNQPQHF
>TRBJ2-7|many|TRBD2|TRBV4-2
CASSQTEGLAGAGQYF